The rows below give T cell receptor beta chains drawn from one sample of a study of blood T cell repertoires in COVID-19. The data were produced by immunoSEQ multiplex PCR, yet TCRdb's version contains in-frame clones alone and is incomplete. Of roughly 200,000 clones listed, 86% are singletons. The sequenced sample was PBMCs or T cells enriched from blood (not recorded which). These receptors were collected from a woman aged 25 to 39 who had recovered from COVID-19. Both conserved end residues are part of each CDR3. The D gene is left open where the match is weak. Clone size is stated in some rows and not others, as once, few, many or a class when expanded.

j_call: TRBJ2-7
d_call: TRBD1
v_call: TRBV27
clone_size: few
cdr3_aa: CASSPRTGNYEQYF
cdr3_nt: TGTGCCAGCAGCCCCCGGACAGGGAACTACGAGCAGTACTTC

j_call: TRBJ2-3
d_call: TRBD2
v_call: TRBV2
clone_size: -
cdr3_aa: CASSEALPGDYRPDTQYF
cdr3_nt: TGTGCCAGCAGTGAAGCGCTTCCGGGGGACTACCGTCCCGATACGCAGTATTTT

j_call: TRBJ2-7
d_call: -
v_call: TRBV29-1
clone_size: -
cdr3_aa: CSVEVGTSSYEQYF
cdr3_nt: TGCAGCGTTGAAGTTGGGACTTCCTCCTACGAGCAGTACTTC

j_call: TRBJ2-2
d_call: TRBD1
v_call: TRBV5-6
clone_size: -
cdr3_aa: CASSLTLGTGGAGGELFF
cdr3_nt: TGTGCCAGCAGCTTGACTCTAGGGACAGGGGGCGCGGGCGGGGAGCTGTTTTTT

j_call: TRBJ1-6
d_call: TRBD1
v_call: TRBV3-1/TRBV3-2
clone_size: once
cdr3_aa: CASSQTGGIWDSPLHF
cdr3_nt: TGTGCCAGCAGCCAGACAGGGGGCATATGGGATTCACCCCTCCACTTT

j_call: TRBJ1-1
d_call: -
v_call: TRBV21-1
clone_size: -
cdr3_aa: CASSKGPGQGCTEAFF
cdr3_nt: TGTGCCAGCAGCAAAGGGCCGGGACAGGGGTGTACTGAAGCTTTCTTT

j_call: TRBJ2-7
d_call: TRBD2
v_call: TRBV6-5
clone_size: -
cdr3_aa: CASRWGGSSYEQYF
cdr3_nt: TGTGCCAGCAGATGGGGGGGGAGCTCCTACGAGCAGTACTTC

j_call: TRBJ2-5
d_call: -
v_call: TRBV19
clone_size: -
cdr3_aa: CASSIVPSSETQYF
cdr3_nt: TGTGCCAGTAGTATAGTGCCTAGTTCCGAGACCCAGTACTTC

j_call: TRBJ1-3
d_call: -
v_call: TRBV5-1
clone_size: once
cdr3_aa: CASSLEQASGNTIYF
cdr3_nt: TGCGCCAGCAGCTTGGAACAGGCCTCTGGAAACACCATATATTTT

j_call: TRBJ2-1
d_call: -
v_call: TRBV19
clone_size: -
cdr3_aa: CASSTSSYNEQFF
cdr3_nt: TGTGCCAGTAGTACGAGCTCCTACAATGAGCAGTTCTTC

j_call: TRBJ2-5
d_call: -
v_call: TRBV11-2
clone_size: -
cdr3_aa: CASSLTAGYHQETQYF
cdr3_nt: TGTGCCAGCAGCTTAACAGCTGGGTATCACCAAGAGACCCAGTACTTC

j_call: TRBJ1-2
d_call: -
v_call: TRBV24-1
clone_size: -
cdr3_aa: CATSDSAGRLFEGYTF
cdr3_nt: TGTGCCACCAGTGATTCAGCGGGGAGGCTTTTCGAGGGCTACACCTTC

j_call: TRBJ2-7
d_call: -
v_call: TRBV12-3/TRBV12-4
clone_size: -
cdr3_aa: CASSPESSYEQYF
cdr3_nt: TGTGCCAGCAGCCCCGAGTCCTCCTACGAGCAGTACTTC

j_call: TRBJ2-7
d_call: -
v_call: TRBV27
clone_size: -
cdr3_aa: CASSIDSGPSYEQYF
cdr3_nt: TGTGCCAGCAGCATCGACAGTGGTCCCTCTTACGAGCAGTACTTC

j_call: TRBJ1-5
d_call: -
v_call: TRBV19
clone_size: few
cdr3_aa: CASSISTANQPQHF
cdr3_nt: TGTGCCAGTAGTATAAGTACAGCCAATCAGCCCCAGCATTTT

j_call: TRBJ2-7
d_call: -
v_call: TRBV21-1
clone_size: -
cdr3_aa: CASSTGQQDEQYF
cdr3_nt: TGTGCCAGCAGCACCGGCCAGCAGGACGAGCAGTACTTC

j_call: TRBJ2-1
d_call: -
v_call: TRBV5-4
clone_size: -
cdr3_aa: CASSLDGGSYNEQFF
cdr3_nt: TGTGCCAGCAGCTTGGACGGGGGATCCTACAATGAGCAGTTCTTC

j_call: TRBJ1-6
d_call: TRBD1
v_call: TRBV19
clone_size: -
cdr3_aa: CASSNIPGQGYSPLHF
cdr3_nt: TGTGCCAGTAGTAATATTCCGGGACAGGGTTATTCACCCCTCCACTTT

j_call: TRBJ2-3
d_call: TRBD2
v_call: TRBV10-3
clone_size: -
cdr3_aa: CAISDGGRGTDTQYF
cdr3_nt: TGTGCCATCAGTGACGGCGGGAGGGGCACAGATACGCAGTATTTT

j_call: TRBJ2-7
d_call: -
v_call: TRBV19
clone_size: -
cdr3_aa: CAPVGWRDSYEQYF
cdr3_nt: TGTGCCCCTGTGGGGTGGCGGGACTCCTACGAGCAGTACTTC

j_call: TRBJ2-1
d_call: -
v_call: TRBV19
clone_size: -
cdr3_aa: CASSIPASKFPYNEQFF
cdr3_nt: TGTGCCAGTAGTATCCCGGCTAGCAAATTCCCCTACAATGAGCAGTTCTTC

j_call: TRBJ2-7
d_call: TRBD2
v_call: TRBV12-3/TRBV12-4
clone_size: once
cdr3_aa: CASSLSGRSEQYF
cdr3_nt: TGTGCCAGCAGTTTGAGCGGGAGGAGCGAGCAGTACTTC

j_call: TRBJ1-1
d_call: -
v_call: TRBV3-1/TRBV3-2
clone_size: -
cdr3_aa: CASSLEPTVEAFF
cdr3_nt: TGTGCCAGCAGCCTTGAACCGACGGTGGAGGCTTTCTTT

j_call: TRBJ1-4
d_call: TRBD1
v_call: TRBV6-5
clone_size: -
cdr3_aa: CASTYLQGRNEKLFF
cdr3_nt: TGTGCCAGCACCTACTTACAGGGGAGAAATGAAAAACTGTTTTTT

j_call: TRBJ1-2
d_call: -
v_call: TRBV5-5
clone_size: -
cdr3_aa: CASTEGIYGYTF
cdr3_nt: TGTGCCAGCACCGAGGGAATCTATGGCTACACCTTC

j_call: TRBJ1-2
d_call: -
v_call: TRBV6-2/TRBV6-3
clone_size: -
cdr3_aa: CASSYSGALGGYTF
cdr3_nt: TGTGCCAGCAGTTACTCGGGGGCGCTCGGCGGCTACACCTTC

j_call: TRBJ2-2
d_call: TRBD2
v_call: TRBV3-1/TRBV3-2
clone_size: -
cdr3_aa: CASSQDLAENTGELFF
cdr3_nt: TGTGCCAGCAGCCAAGACCTAGCGGAGAACACCGGGGAGCTGTTTTTT

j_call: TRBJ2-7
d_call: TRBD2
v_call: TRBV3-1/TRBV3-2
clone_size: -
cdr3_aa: CASSQLSGRGGYEQYF
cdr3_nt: TGTGCCAGCAGCCAACTTAGCGGGAGGGGGGGGTACGAGCAGTACTTC

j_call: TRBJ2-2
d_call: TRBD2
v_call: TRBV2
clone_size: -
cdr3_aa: CASRIGTRSGELFF
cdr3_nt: TGTGCCAGCCGAATCGGGACTAGGTCCGGGGAGCTGTTTTTT

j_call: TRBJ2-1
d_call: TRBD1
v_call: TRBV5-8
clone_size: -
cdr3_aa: CASSLVGQGYSEQFF
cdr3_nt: TGTGCCAGCAGCTTGGTGGGACAGGGCTATAGTGAGCAGTTCTTC

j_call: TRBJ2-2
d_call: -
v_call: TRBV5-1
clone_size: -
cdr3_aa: CASSLASGSTGELFF
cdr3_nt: TGCGCCAGCAGCTTGGCTTCGGGGTCCACCGGGGAGCTGTTTTTT

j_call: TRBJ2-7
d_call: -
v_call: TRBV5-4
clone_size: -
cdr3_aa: CASSFRGRNEQYF
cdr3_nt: TGTGCCAGCAGCTTCAGGGGACGAAACGAGCAGTACTTC

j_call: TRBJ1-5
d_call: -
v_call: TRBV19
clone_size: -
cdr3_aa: CASSFSLGSGNQPQHF
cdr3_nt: TGTGCCAGTAGTTTTTCTTTGGGGAGCGGCAATCAGCCCCAGCATTTT

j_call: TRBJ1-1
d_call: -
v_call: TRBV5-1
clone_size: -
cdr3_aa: CASSFDRTNEAFF
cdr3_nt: TGCGCCAGCAGTTTTGACAGAACTAATGAAGCTTTCTTT

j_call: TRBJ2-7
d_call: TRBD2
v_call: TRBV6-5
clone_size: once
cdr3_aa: CASSTSGRAVFF
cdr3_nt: TGTGCCAGCAGTACTAGCGGGAGGGCCGTTTTCTTC

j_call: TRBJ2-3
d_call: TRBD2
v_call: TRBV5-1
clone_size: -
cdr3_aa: CASSLRGLAGLPTDTQYF
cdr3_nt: TGCGCCAGCAGCTTGCGGGGACTAGCGGGCCTCCCCACAGATACGCAGTATTTT

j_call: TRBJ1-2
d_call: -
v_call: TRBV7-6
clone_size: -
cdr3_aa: CASSFGQGFNYGYTF
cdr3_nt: TGTGCCAGCAGCTTTGGGCAGGGATTTAACTATGGCTACACCTTC

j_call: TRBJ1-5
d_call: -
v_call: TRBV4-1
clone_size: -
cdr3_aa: CASSQESINLGHQPQHF
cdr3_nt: TGCGCCAGCAGCCAAGAGTCAATCAATCTGGGCCATCAGCCCCAGCATTTT

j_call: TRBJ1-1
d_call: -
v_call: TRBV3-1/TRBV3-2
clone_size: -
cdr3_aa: CASSQRGGYTEAFF
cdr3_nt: TGTGCCAGCAGCCAGAGGGGGGGGTACACTGAAGCTTTCTTT

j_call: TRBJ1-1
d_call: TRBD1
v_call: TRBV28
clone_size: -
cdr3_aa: CASRGDTGQGFSNTEAFF
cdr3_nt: TGTGCCAGCAGGGGGGATACGGGACAGGGGTTCAGTAACACTGAAGCTTTCTTT

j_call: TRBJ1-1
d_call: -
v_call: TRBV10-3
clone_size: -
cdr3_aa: CAISDLVTQMNTEAFF
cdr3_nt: TGTGCCATCAGTGACCTGGTTACTCAAATGAACACTGAAGCTTTCTTT

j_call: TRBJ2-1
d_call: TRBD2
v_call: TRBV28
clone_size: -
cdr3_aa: CASSFGLAGVGSYNEQFF
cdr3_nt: TGTGCCAGCAGTTTCGGACTAGCGGGAGTAGGGTCCTACAATGAGCAGTTCTTC

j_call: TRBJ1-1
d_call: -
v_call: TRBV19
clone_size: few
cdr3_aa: CASSTSIRLWGDTEAFF
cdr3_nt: TGTGCCAGTAGTACTTCGATCCGTTTATGGGGGGACACTGAAGCTTTCTTT

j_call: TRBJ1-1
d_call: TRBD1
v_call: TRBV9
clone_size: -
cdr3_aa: CASSGSGQALSPDNF
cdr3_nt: TGTGCCAGCAGCGGATCGGGACAGGCCCTGAGTCCGGATAACTTT

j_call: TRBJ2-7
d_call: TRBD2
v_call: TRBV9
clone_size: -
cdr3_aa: CASSEGTSLYYEQYF
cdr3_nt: TGTGCCAGCAGCGAGGGGACTAGCTTGTACTACGAGCAGTACTTC

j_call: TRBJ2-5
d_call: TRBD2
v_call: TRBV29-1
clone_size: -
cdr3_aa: CSVEKGGRVTQYF
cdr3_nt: TGCAGCGTTGAAAAGGGCGGGAGAGTTACCCAGTACTTC

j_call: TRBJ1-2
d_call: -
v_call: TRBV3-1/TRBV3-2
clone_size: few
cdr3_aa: CASSQDLAGDYGYTF
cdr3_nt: TGTGCCAGCAGCCAAGACTTAGCCGGCGACTATGGCTACACCTTC

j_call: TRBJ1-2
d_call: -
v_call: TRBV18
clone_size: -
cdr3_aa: CASSRSQGPEFLGYTF
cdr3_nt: TGTGCCAGCTCAAGATCACAGGGCCCTGAGTTTCTTGGCTACACCTTC

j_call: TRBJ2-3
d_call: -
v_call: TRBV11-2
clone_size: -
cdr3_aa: CASTLEGGGGTDTQYF
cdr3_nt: TGTGCCAGCACCCTAGAGGGGGGGGGAGGCACAGATACGCAGTATTTT

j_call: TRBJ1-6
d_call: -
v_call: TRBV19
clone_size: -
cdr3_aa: CASSHRTVDNSPLHF
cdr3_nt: TGTGCCAGTAGTCATAGGACAGTAGATAATTCACCCCTCCACTTT

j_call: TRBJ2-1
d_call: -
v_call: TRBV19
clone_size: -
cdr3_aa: CASSLYYITMSIEQFF
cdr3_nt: TGTGCCAGTAGTCTCTACTATATAACAATGAGTATTGAGCAGTTCTTC

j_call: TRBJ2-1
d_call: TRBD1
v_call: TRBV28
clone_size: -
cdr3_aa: CASSLPGQRNNEQFF
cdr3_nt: TGTGCCAGCAGTTTACCGGGACAGCGTAACAATGAGCAGTTCTTC

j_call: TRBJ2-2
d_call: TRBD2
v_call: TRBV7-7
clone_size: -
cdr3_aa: CASRSGLAGNTGELFF
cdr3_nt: TGTGCTAGCAGGTCGGGACTAGCGGGAAACACCGGGGAGCTGTTTTTT

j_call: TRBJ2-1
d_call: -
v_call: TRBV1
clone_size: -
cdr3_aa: CTSSHAGAKAYNEQFF
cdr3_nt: TGCACCAGCAGCCACGCAGGGGCGAAAGCCTACAATGAGCAGTTCTTC

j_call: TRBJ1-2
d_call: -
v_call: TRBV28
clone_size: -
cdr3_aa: CASSLGQPTYYGYTF
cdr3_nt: TGTGCCAGCAGTTTGGGGCAGCCGACCTACTATGGCTACACCTTC

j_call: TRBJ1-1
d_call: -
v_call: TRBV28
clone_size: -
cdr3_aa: CASSLPGNTEAFF
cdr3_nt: TGTGCCAGCAGTTTACCGGGGAACACTGAAGCTTTCTTT

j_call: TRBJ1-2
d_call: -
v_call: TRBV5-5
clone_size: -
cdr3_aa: CASSLGLYGYTF
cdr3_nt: TGTGCCAGCAGCTTGGGACTCTATGGCTACACCTTC

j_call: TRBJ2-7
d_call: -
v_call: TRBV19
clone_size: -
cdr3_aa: CASSKAGPLDFAYEQYF
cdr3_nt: TGTGCCAGTAGTAAGGCGGGTCCCCTAGACTTTGCCTACGAGCAGTACTTC